This T cell receptor beta chain was recorded in a study of OX40 agonist ivuxolimab in advanced cancers. Across the study: Participants, 82.7% male, averaged around 64 years of age, ranging from about 20 to 80. Study-level findings and limits: Certain nonresponders additionally had low normalized T-cell clonal expansion.

The CDR3 sequence is 14 residues long. Germline V gene data show CDR1 as SGDLS and CDR2 as YYNGEE. V was trimmed by 3 bases and J by 8 bases, leaving 15 bases between them. On this clone: Its cognate antigen is unknown.

Blood sampling was done at baseline, cycle 4 day 1, and cycle 7 day 1. Repertoires were generated with immunoSEQ multiplex PCR, while TCRdb's copy carries only in-frame clones and drops some. The sample consists of about 40,000 clones, roughly 85% of them appearing once. The specimen comprised CD4+ or CD8+ T cells sorted from blood, sampled in a trial of the OX40 agonist ivuxolimab. The sequence came from an adult with an advanced solid tumor such as melanoma, head and neck, liver or kidney cancer. The rearrangement links TRBV9 to TRBJ2-1; either TRBD1 or TRBD2 may supply D (6 bases each). CDR3 protein: CASSAEGGADEQFF. CDR3 nucleotides: TGTGCCAGCAGCGCTGAGGGGGGCGCCGATGAGCAGTTCTTC.